Sequencing of this TCR beta chain was carried out in a study of blood T cells in healthy people across ages. Study observations and caveats: Strong correlation was found linking TCR beta diversity to naive T cell percentage.

A remark on this clonotype: The antigen is undetermined.

The second PCR ran roughly 6 to 11 cycles with a sample-barcoded 5' primer and J-beta primers. Every cDNA molecule bore a tag from a template-switch adaptor containing 12 random nucleotides. TCRdb called the 5' RACE reads again in MiXCR, with one record for every CDR3 protein. The table includes more than 1,000,000 distinct CDR3 sequences, roughly 24% detected once. V was pared by 8 bases and J by 2 bases, with 10 bases between. This CDR3 region has 12 residues. Another study also made use of these data, one on T cells of mothers and their children. That paper adds: Mother-child pairs who were related displayed a slightly higher overlap than unrelated pairs, a difference that was non-significant.

Sequencing was done on a sample of blood. The receptor comes from a girl aged 2 to 10 in good health. V usage is TRBV12-3 or TRBV12-4 and J usage is TRBJ2-7; TRBD2 might be the D (6 bases). CDR3 residues: CASGGLPYEQYF. DNA for the CDR3: TGTGCCAGCGGAGGGCTCCCCTACGAGCAGTACTTC.